A selection of T cell receptor beta chains follows, all from one sample in a study of post-analysis software for immune sequencing data. TCRdb re-derived calls from the PCR reads in MiXCR, one entry per CDR3 protein. The table includes hundreds of thousands of distinct CDR3 sequences, around 27% detected once. Sequenced sample: blood. The receptors derive from a girl between 10 and 17 years old with multiple sclerosis. Each CDR3 is given with its conserved first and last residue. A D gene is named only where the DNA matches it firmly. Clone size, where shown, is once, few, many, or a class for clones that have expanded.

>TRBV28|few|TRBJ2-7|TRBD1
TGTGCCAGCAGCCCCGGGACAGAGAAGGGTGGTGAGCAGTACTTC
CASSPGTEKGGEQYF
>TRBV7-2|NA|TRBJ1-5|NA
TGTGCCAGCAGCCTGCCGAGGGGCCCCGATCGGCCCCAGCATTTT
CASSLPRGPDRPQHF
>TRBV27|NA|TRBJ2-1|NA
TGTGCCAGTAGTTTTGCCCTGGTGACGCGGGGCAATGAGCAGTTCTTC
CASSFALVTRGNEQFF
>TRBV7-2|NA|TRBJ1-1|NA
TGTGCCAGCAGCCACAGTGGGCTGACTGAAGCTTTCTTT
CASSHSGLTEAFF
>TRBV20-1|NA|TRBJ1-1|NA
TGCAGTGCTGCCGGGACTGCCAAGATCATGAACACTGAAGCTTTCTTT
CSAAGTAKIMNTEAFF
>TRBV20-1|NA|TRBJ2-3|NA
TGCAGTGCCTTGGGGCAGGGTGGCGATACGCAGTATTTT
CSALGQGGDTQYF
>TRBV20-1|NA|TRBJ1-2|TRBD1
TGCAGTGCCATATCCCAGGGGACAGGCGCGGGCTACACCTTC
CSAISQGTGAGYTF
>TRBV6-5|NA|TRBJ2-5|TRBD2
TGTGCCAGCAGTTCGGAGGGCGGGAGGGCTAACAATGAGCAGTACTTC
CASSSEGGRANNEQYF
>TRBV5-1|NA|TRBJ2-2|TRBD2
TGCGCCAGCAACGCGCGACTAGCGGGAGCCGGGGAGCTGTTTTTT
CASNARLAGAGELFF
>TRBV5-1|NA|TRBJ2-1|NA
TGCGCCAGCAGCTCGCCCTCACTCGGGGAGCAGTTCTTC
CASSSPSLGEQFF
>TRBV24-1|many|TRBJ1-5|NA
TGTGCCACCAGACGGACGGTGGAAGGCAATCAGCCCCAGCATTTT
CATRRTVEGNQPQHF
>TRBV11-2|few|TRBJ1-6|NA
TGTGCCAGCAGCTCAAGTCCGACCGGCGGCTATAATTCACCCCTCCACTTT
CASSSSPTGGYNSPLHF
>TRBV20-1|NA|TRBJ2-6|NA
TGCAGTGCTAGGAAAGACGCCGGATGGTGGACAGCTTCTGGGGCCAACGTCCTGACTTTC
CSARKDAGWWTASGANVLTF
>TRBV20-1|few|TRBJ2-7|TRBD2
TGCAGTGCTAGAGGGGGCGGGAGGGCCTTCCACGAGCAGTACTTC
CSARGGGRAFHEQYF
>TRBV28|NA|TRBJ1-2|NA
TGTGCCACTTTAGGGACGCCCAACTATGGCTACACCTTC
CATLGTPNYGYTF